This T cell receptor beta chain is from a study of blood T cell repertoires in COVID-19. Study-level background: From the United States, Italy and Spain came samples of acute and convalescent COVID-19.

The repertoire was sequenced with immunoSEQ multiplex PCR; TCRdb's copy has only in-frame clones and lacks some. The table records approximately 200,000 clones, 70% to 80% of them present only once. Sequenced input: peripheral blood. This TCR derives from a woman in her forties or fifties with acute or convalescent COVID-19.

This CDR3 reads CASSLTGAFGANVLTF. The DNA of the CDR3 is TGTGCCAGCAGTTTAACAGGGGCTTTTGGGGCCAACGTCCTGACTTTC. The chain joins TRBV27 to TRBJ2-6; TRBD1 agrees at 7 bases. Germline V gives CDR1 MNHEY, CDR2 SMNVEV (reference sequence). This CDR3 spans 16 amino acids. V was pared by 2 bases and J by 3 bases, with 4 bases of the junction left unmatched. The full variable domain, in which reference TRBV27 and TRBJ2-6 provide the parts outside the CDR3, is EAQVTQNPRYLITVTGKKLTVTCSQNMNHEYMSWYRQDPGLGLRQIYYSMNVEVTDKGDVPEGYKVSRKEKRNFPLILESPSPNQTSLYFCASSLTGAFGANVLTFGAGSRLTVL.